These 26 T cell receptor beta chains were all obtained from the same sample, sequenced in a study of blood T cell repertoires in COVID-19. The method was immunoSEQ multiplex PCR; TCRdb's version includes in-frame clones alone and lacks a portion of them. The sample yields roughly 250,000 clones, around 90% seen once. Sequencing was done on a sample of peripheral blood. These receptor sequences come from a woman in her thirties or forties with acute or convalescent COVID-19.

This clone was seen only once. The gene calls are TRBV7-9 and TRBJ2-3, with TRBD1 matching 11 bases. After removal of 6 bases from V and 6 bases from J, the junction contained 11 bases not matched to a gene. The length of the CDR3 is 16 residues. Germline CDR1 reads SEHNR; CDR2 reads FQNEAQ (reference sequence). CDR3 coding DNA: TGTGCCAGCAGACCCCTCGGACAGGGGGCAGGTGATACGCAGTATTTT. Protein product: CASRPLGQGAGDTQYF. The full variable domain, its missing parts supplied by reference TRBV7-9 and TRBJ2-3, is DTGVSQNPRHKITKRGQNVTFRCDPISEHNRLYWYRQTLGQGPEFLTYFQNEAQLEKSRLLSDRFSAERPKGSFSTLEIQRTEQGDSAMYLCASRPLGQGAGDTQYFGPGTRLTVL.

The V gene is TRBV7-2, the J gene TRBJ2-1; D gene unclear. Between the trimmed V and J ends, which lost 5 bases and 4 bases, there was a span of 9 bases. Looked up from germline, CDR1 is SGHTA and CDR2 is FQGNSA. The CDR3 spans 13 residues. The CDR3 DNA follows: TGTGCCAGCAGCCTGAGCAGGTACAATGAGCAGTTCTTC. This encodes CASSLSRYNEQFF.

V is TRBV30 and J is TRBJ1-5, with 8 bases identical to TRBD1. CDR3 length: 14 amino acids. The V and J ends lost 1 base and 7 bases, in that order; junction bases with no gene match: 6. Germline values: CDR1 GTSNPN, CDR2 SVGIG (reference sequence). The CDR3, as DNA: TGTGCCTGGAGTGCCGACAGGGGTGGGCAGCCCCAGCATTTT. Residues: CAWSADRGGQPQHF.

In nucleotides, the CDR3 is TGTGCCAGTAGTGACTGGGGCACAGATACGCAGTATTTT. Its protein is CASSDWGTDTQYF. The V and J genes are TRBV19 and TRBJ2-3; D is undetermined. V lost 5 bases, J lost 1 base, and 7 bases lay in between. CDR3 length: 13 amino acids. Germline CDR1 is LNHDA and CDR2 is SQIVND (reference sequence).

The rearrangement links TRBV12-3 or TRBV12-4 to TRBJ1-2; D ambiguous. The V and J ends lost 6 bases and 6 bases respectively, with 11 bases between them. This CDR3 is built from 12 residues. CDR3 coding DNA: TGTGCCAGCAGCCCAGACTCGGATGGCTACACCTTC. Protein sequence: CASSPDSDGYTF.

A few counts support this clone. CDR3 bases: TGTGCCAGCAGCGTAGGGGAGGGTCATGAGCAGTTCTTC. This sequence encodes CASSVGEGHEQFF. The V gene is TRBV9, the J gene TRBJ2-1, with 7 nucleotides matching TRBD2. The CDR3 loop spans 13 amino acids. The V and J ends lost 0 bases and 8 bases, in that order; junction bases with no gene match: 2. CDR1 is SGDLS and CDR2 is YYNGEE in the germline V gene.

This rearrangement joins TRBV19 to TRBJ1-4, with TRBD1 matching over 8 bases. The V gene end was trimmed by 4 bases and the J gene end by 8 bases; junction bases not matched to a gene: 15. The V gene's germline CDR1 is LNHDA and CDR2 SQIVND (reference sequence). There are 17 residues in the CDR3. In DNA form, the CDR3 reads TGTGCCAGTAGTAAACCTTCAGGGGGCGTCGCGGAGGAAAAACTGTTTTTT. Encoded protein: CASSKPSGGVAEEKLFF.

The chain uses TRBV27 and TRBJ1-1, with unresolved D. Trimming cost V 5 bases and J 1 base, with 14 bases left between them. CDR3 length: 15 residues. CDR1 is MNHEY, CDR2 SMNVEV, per germline (reference sequence). CDR3 sequence (DNA): TGTGCCAGCAGTGACATTCTGGGTGGGAACACTGAAGCTTTCTTT. Translating gives CASSDILGGNTEAFF.

Ten or more counts support this clone. In DNA form, the CDR3 reads TGTGCCAGCAGCCACCAGACAGGGACGACCAGTCAGCCCCAGCATTTT. Its protein product is CASSHQTGTTSQPQHF. V gene TRBV3-1 (or the pseudogene TRBV3-2) combines with J gene TRBJ1-5, with 7 nucleotides matching TRBD1. V was pared by 3 bases and J by 6 bases, with 11 bases of the junction left unmatched. CDR3 size: 16 residues. Germline V gene sequence: CDR1 LGHDT, CDR2 YNNKEL (reference sequence).

The chain recombines TRBV7-8 with TRBJ2-1; 9 bases line up with TRBD2. The trim removed 7 bases at V and 10 bases at J, leaving 14 bases unmatched. The CDR3 extends over 15 amino acids. Germline V gene data show CDR1 as SGHVS and CDR2 as FQNEAQ. For the CDR3, the DNA is TGTGCCAGCACCGCCCGGAGTCTAGCGGGGACAGAGCAGTTCTTC. Translation gives CASTARSLAGTEQFF.

The chain employs TRBV19 and TRBJ1-1; D gene uncertain. Germline CDR1 reads LNHDA; CDR2 reads SQIVND (reference sequence). CDR3 length equals 14 residues. The V end was cut by 3 bases, the J end by 0 bases, with 8 bases between. The DNA of the CDR3 is TGTGCCAGTAGTATCGGACTGATGAACACTGAAGCTTTCTTT. This sequence encodes CASSIGLMNTEAFF.

V gene TRBV3-1 (or the pseudogene TRBV3-2) combines with J gene TRBJ1-2, with 9 bases that match TRBD1. The CDR3 has 15 residues. The trim removed 3 bases at V and 8 bases at J, leaving 10 bases unmatched. Germline values: CDR1 LGHDT, CDR2 YNNKEL (reference sequence). This chain's CDR3 is CASSHLAGDREGYTF. The CDR3 bases are TGTGCCAGCAGCCACCTTGCTGGGGACAGGGAAGGCTACACCTTC.

Comments on this clone: This specimen includes other DNA sequences encoding the same CDR3. This chain links TRBV12-3 or TRBV12-4 with TRBJ1-1; no clear D gene. The V end lost 5 bases, the J end lost 1 base, and 5 bases lay between the germline ends. The CDR3 has 12 residues. The CDR3 DNA is TGTGCCAGCAGTCTTCGGAACACTGAAGCTTTCTTT. Translated, it gives CASSLRNTEAFF.

The chain is built from TRBV20-1 and TRBJ1-1, with D tentatively TRBD1 (5 bases). V lost 3 bases, J lost 3 bases, and 11 bases lay in between. This CDR3 has 13 residues. Germline CDR1 and CDR2: DFQATT and SNEGSKA (reference sequence). The CDR3 nucleotides read TGCAGTGCTAGTCAGGGAGGATACACTGAAGCTTTCTTT. This gives the protein CSASQGGYTEAFF.

The CDR3 nucleotides are TGCGCCAGTGGTCACCCGGGACAGAGCAATGAGCAGTTCTTC. Its protein product is CASGHPGQSNEQFF. This chain uses TRBV5-1 with TRBJ2-1, with TRBD1 matching over 7 bases. J lost 6 bases, V lost 8 bases, and 11 bases had no gene match. The CDR3 is 14 residues long. Germline lookup yields CDR1 SGHRS and CDR2 YFSETQ.

The V gene is TRBV3-1 (or the pseudogene TRBV3-2), the J gene TRBJ2-3, with a possible D match to TRBD2 (6 bases). Germline V gives CDR1 LGHDT, CDR2 YNNKEL (reference sequence). This CDR3 has 13 amino acids. V dropped 4 bases and J dropped 2 bases, with 7 bases sitting between them. The CDR3 DNA reads as TGTGCCAGCAGCCGGGACTTCACAGATACGCAGTATTTT. It translates to CASSRDFTDTQYF.

The J gene is TRBJ1-2, the V gene TRBV27; D may be TRBD1 (6 bases). This CDR3 contains 14 residues. The V gene lost 1 base and the J gene lost 9 bases, with 15 bases spanning the gap. The germline V gene encodes CDR1 MNHEY and CDR2 SMNVEV (reference sequence). For the CDR3, the DNA is TGTGCCAGCAGTTTATGGAACGGGGGGCGAAGCTACACCTTC. It codes for CASSLWNGGRSYTF.

This clone was recorded once. The V call is TRBV5-5, the J call TRBJ1-1; TRBD1 is a possible D gene (6 bases). V gave up 0 bases and J gave up 1 base, with 16 bases separating them. The germline V gene has CDR1 SGHKS and CDR2 YYEKEE (reference sequence). The CDR3 extends over 17 amino acids. CDR3 residues: CASSLDGGPRRNTEAFF. CDR3 bases: TGTGCCAGCAGCTTGGATGGGGGCCCGCGGAGGAACACTGAAGCTTTCTTT.

This clone is a singleton in its sample. The V and J genes are TRBV5-1 and TRBJ2-1; D is possibly TRBD1 (6 bases). The CDR3 runs 17 residues. The germline V gene encodes CDR1 SGHRS and CDR2 YFSETQ. Trimming removed 1 base from V and 2 bases from J, with 16 bases in between. DNA for the CDR3: TGCGCCAGCAGCTTGAGTCTATCCGGGACACCCTACAATGAGCAGTTCTTC. It translates to CASSLSLSGTPYNEQFF.

The rearrangement joins TRBV2 to TRBJ2-3, with D possibly being TRBD2 (6 bases). The germline V gene has CDR1 SNHLY and CDR2 FYNNEI. V gave up 6 bases and J gave up 6 bases, with 25 bases separating them. CDR3 length equals 17 residues. The CDR3, as DNA: TGTGCCAGCAGCCACCAACGCGGCGGGGAGCCGGGGGATACGCAGTATTTT. Translated, it gives CASSHQRGGEPGDTQYF.

The chain has TRBV6-5 and TRBJ2-7; a weak D match, TRBD2 (7 bases). The CDR3 has 12 residues. Germline assignment: CDR1 MNHEY and CDR2 SVGAGI. CDR3 protein: CGAGARSYEQYV. CDR3 DNA sequence: TGTGGGGCGGGGGCCCGCTCCTACGAGCAGTACGTC.

The chain carries TRBV5-1 and TRBJ2-5; D might be TRBD1 (6 bases). The CDR3 sequence is 15 residues long. From germline, CDR1 is SGHRS and CDR2 YFSETQ. Trimming pared 0 bases from V and 2 bases from J, leaving 11 bases between. The chain's CDR3 is CASSLGSGQQETQYF. The CDR3 DNA reads as TGCGCCAGCAGCTTGGGGTCCGGACAGCAAGAGACCCAGTACTTC.

This clone appeared a single time. The V gene is TRBV12-3 or TRBV12-4, the J gene TRBJ1-2; D is unresolved. The V end lost 8 bases, the J end lost 4 bases, and 14 bases lay between the germline ends. The CDR3 has 13 residues. The DNA of the CDR3 is TGTGCCAGCGTCGCCCACGGTTCCTATGGCTACACCTTC. Encoded protein: CASVAHGSYGYTF.

This chain connects TRBV27 to TRBJ1-5; D unclear. Trimming took 3 bases from V and 6 from J, leaving 12 bases between them. Germline V lookup: CDR1 MNHEY, CDR2 SMNVEV (reference sequence). The CDR3 extends over 14 amino acids. The CDR3 bases are TGTGCCAGCAGTTTCGGAGGTCCGGGTCAGCCCCAGCATTTT. It specifies CASSFGGPGQPQHF.

V gene TRBV6-5 combines with J gene TRBJ1-5; D is uncertain. This CDR3 region has 15 residues. CDR1 and CDR2 (germline): MNHEY, SVGAGI. V gave up 7 bases and J gave up 2 bases, with 15 bases separating them. The CDR3 is CASKSLGEGNQPQHF. In nucleotides, the CDR3 is TGTGCCAGCAAATCGTTGGGAGAGGGCAATCAGCCCCAGCATTTT.

For the CDR3, the DNA is TGTGCCAGCAGCTTGGTCGGACAGGGGGGCACTGAAGCTTTCTTT. Its protein is CASSLVGQGGTEAFF. V is TRBV5-4 and J is TRBJ1-1; 10 nucleotides align to TRBD1. Germline CDR1 is SGHNT and CDR2 is YYREEE (reference sequence). There are 15 residues in the CDR3. The junction had 3 bases not matched to a gene; V was cut back by 0 bases and J by 4 bases. The whole variable domain, remainder taken from reference TRBV5-4 and TRBJ1-1, is ETGVTQSPTHLIKTRGQQVTLRCSSQSGHNTVSWYQQALGQGPQFIFQYYREEENGRGNFPPRFSGLQFPNYSSELNVNALELDDSALYLCASSLVGQGGTEAFFGQGTRLTVV.